This T cell receptor (beta chain) came from a study of T cells after yellow fever vaccination. On the study more broadly: Libraries from low-cell-number fractions were prepared with the SMART-Seq v4 Ultra Low Input RNA kit. Study-level results: Post-booster repertoires again held most primary-vaccination clones (about 96% CD4, 85% to 90% CD8).

This clonotype was found many times. Antigen unknown. Germline CDR1 SEHNR, CDR2 FQNEAQ (reference sequence). This CDR3 contains 13 residues. V shed 5 bases and J shed 5 bases, with 12 bases lying between them. A universal primer site and UMIs were added as TCR cDNA was made by 5'RACE template switching. TCRdb used MiXCR to reprocess the 5' RACE reads, holding one entry per CDR3 protein. This repertoire shows about 580,000 distinct CDR3 sequences, 17% found once; its top ten account for 15% to 20%. This clonotype was obtained from a man aged 18 to 29 who received the YFV17D yellow fever vaccine. The rearrangement joins TRBV7-9 to TRBJ2-5, with a weak D call TRBD1 (5 bases). This material consisted of PBMCs, taken 4 to 6 days after the first yellow fever vaccination. CDR3 amino acids: CASSLREGETQYF. The CDR3 region has the DNA TGTGCCAGCAGCCTCAGGGAAGGGGAGACCCAGTACTTC.